This T cell receptor (beta chain) was sequenced for a study of human T cells and chemical hapten exposure (dated by TCRdb to about 2021). Describing the broader study: Libraries were pooled for sequencing, and per-sample TCR yields varied mainly because of small differences in library volumes within the pool. The study tracked peripheral blood TCR repertoire changes in vivo during primary and secondary sensitization to the hapten diphenylcyclopropenone (DPC) in alopecia patients.

Library preparation attached unique molecular identifiers to individual cDNA molecules for quantitative, reproducible TCR counting. From each blood RNA sample, both TCR alpha and TCR beta chains were sequenced. The paper's processing steps were these. A median of roughly 99,000 TCRs per sample was observed, with a range of roughly 23,224 to 750,000. The Decombinator software suite was used to annotate the V, J and CDR3 of the TCR reads. For the PS versus PT1 abundance plots, all samples were subsampled to the same number of TCRs (28,000). TCRs were defined as expanded if absent before sensitization and observed at least eight times at the 2-week time point. TCRdb reprocessing: public reads trimmed at Q25 with fastp, clones called with MiXCR, in-frame beta chains kept. Rows matching on CDR3 protein sequence are summarized as one entry with the most common DNA and genes. The V and J calls were determined by TCRdb, not by the authors. The sample data list about 120,000 distinct CDR3 sequences, and roughly 8.5% of these were observed just once. The ten top clones hold 1.4% of the sample.

Broad study findings and their caveats: DPC sensitization did not change how many TCRs were above 1 in 1000 frequency, and no evidence was found of alterations in global repertoire structure. Repeated subsampling changed both the strength of the expansion versus patch-test correlation and the threshold at which the correlation became significant.

Points on this clonotype: The target of this receptor is not known. Base-call qualities are not available, and no considerably larger clone is one nucleotide away.

From the cysteine up to the phenylalanine, the CDR3 has a length of 12 residues. Only the CDR3 DNA is retained, 36 bases long and in frame from the first base. CDR1 and CDR2, per the germline V gene (reference sequence), are DFQATT and SNEGSKA. V drops 3 bases and J drops 5 bases, leaving 11 bases in between. Total RNA was extracted from unfractionated whole blood collected in Tempus Blood RNA tubes. As TCR sequencing controls, roughly five healthy volunteers were used, with blood taken at day 0, 2 weeks and 6 weeks. The origin of this receptor is a human donor in good health. Some clones in this sample may be carry-over from other donors' samples. Donor details come from another sample of the same person, matched by shared clones. Sequencing was carried out using whole blood. The sequence is built from TRBV20-1 and TRBJ2-7; the D gene is perhaps TRBD2, on 6 matching bases. The DNA is TGCAGTGCTAGTGCGGGGCCGGACGAGCAGTACTTC. It codes for CSASAGPDEQYF.